Below are 15 T cell receptor beta chains sequenced from a single sample in a study of glioma-infiltrating T cells. The iRepertoire nested amplicon-rescue multiplex PCR amplified TCR alpha and beta CDR3s from RNA. Each CDR3 protein gets one entry after TCRdb re-called the multiplex PCR reads with MiXCR. The repertoire has approximately 190,000 distinct CDR3 sequences, approximately 30% of them found once; the top ten carry around 20%. Sequencing was done on a sample of glioma tissue, nonneoplastic brain tissue, or PBMCs (not recorded which). These TCRs come from a human donor with low-grade glioma or glioblastoma, undergoing nonglioma brain surgery, or in good health (not recorded which).

This clonotype turned up a few times. The chain combines TRBV4-3 with TRBJ2-7; TRBD1 or TRBD2 may be the D gene (5 bases each). CDR1 and CDR2 (germline): LGHNA, YSLEER. The CDR3 runs 15 residues. V dropped 1 base and J dropped 5 bases, with 15 bases sitting between them. CDR3 sequence reads: CASSQGNGAPNEQYF. The CDR3 DNA is TGCGCCAGCAGCCAAGGCAACGGGGCCCCTAACGAGCAGTACTTC.

This clonotype was seen a few times. The chain couples TRBV19 to TRBJ1-5; D possibly corresponds to TRBD1 (5 bases). V was trimmed by 3 bases and J by 1 base, leaving 10 bases between them. The germline CDR1 and CDR2 sequences are LNHDA and SQIVND (reference sequence). This CDR3 contains 15 residues. CDR3 bases: TGTGCCAGTAGTATGCGGCAGGGAAGCAATCAGCCCCAGCATTTT. This sequence encodes CASSMRQGSNQPQHF.

Comment on this clonotype: Possible read error: a much larger clone is one base away. The genes are TRBV7-2 and TRBJ2-2; 8 bases line up with TRBD2. The junction had 4 bases not matched to a gene; V was cut back by 4 bases and J by 6 bases. The CDR3 contains 14 residues. Germline values: CDR1 SGHTA, CDR2 FQGNSA. The CDR3 loop reads CASSSGLGAGELFF. In DNA, the CDR3 is TGTGCCAGCAGCTCGGGACTAGGGGCCGGGGAGCTGTTTTTT.

Worth noting for this clonotype: A read error may explain this, as a much larger clone is one base away. V is TRBV10-3 and J is TRBJ1-3, with 7 bases aligning to TRBD1. CDR1 and CDR2 (germline): ENHRY, SYGVKD. The CDR3 contains 14 residues. J gave up 4 bases and V 9 bases, and 9 bases lay outside the gene matches. Written as DNA, the CDR3 is TGTGCCATGAGAGGGGACAGTCAAGGAAACACCATATATTTT. It specifies CAMRGDSQGNTIYF.

This clonotype was seen many times. The CDR3: CATSDPHPGQDNSPLHF. In DNA, the CDR3 is TGTGCCACCAGTGATCCTCACCCGGGACAGGATAATTCACCCCTCCACTTT. The genes are TRBV24-1 and TRBJ1-6; 8 bases are a match to TRBD1. Germline V gene lookup returns CDR1 KGHDR and CDR2 SFDVKD. V gave up 3 bases and J gave up 5 bases; unmatched junction bases: 8. The CDR3 sequence is 17 residues long.

Worth noting for this clonotype: A read error may be the cause here, since a much bigger clone is one base away. V and J are TRBV7-2 and TRBJ1-5; TRBD1 is a possible D gene (5 bases). This CDR3 contains 16 residues. Germline V gene sequence: CDR1 SGHTA, CDR2 FQGNSA. CDR3 nucleotide sequence: TGTGCCAGCAGCTTAAATTTTCAGGGAGAGAATCAGTCCCAGCATTTT. This encodes CASSLNFQGENQSQHF.

This clonotype was seen ten or more times. This sequence joins TRBV7-9 and TRBJ2-7, with unresolved D. CDR1 is SEHNR, CDR2 FQNEAQ, per germline (reference sequence). CDR3 length: 12 residues. The ends were cut back, 8 bases at V and 9 bases at J, with 17 bases in the middle. In DNA, the CDR3 is TGTGCCAGCTCCCCCCAGAATGAAGTGCAGTACTTC. This gives the protein CASSPQNEVQYF.

The V call is TRBV19, the J call TRBJ2-1; 7 bases fit TRBD2. Germline assignment: CDR1 LNHDA and CDR2 SQIVND (reference sequence). The CDR3 totals 15 residues. V dropped 3 bases and J dropped 10; count of bases not matched to a gene: 12. CDR3 loop: CASSIRRESPYEQFF. In DNA, the CDR3 is TGTGCCAGTAGTATTCGGCGGGAGAGCCCCTACGAGCAGTTCTTC.

This clonotype was detected ten times or more. The chain combines TRBV6-2 or TRBV6-3 with TRBJ2-1, with 7 bases aligning to TRBD2. Losses at the gene ends were 0 bases for V and 0 bases for J; bases not matched to a gene: 14. Germline assignment: CDR1 MNHEY and CDR2 SVGEGT. This CDR3 has 20 residues. This chain's CDR3 is CASSYSGLGETRSSYNEQFF. The DNA for the CDR3 is TGTGCCAGCAGTTACTCCGGACTAGGCGAGACTAGAAGCTCCTACAATGAGCAGTTCTTC.

The table lists this clonotype with many counts. The CDR3 sequence: CASSPGTGASPLHF. DNA for the CDR3: TGTGCCAGCTCGCCAGGGACAGGGGCATCACCCCTCCACTTT. The chain has TRBV18 and TRBJ1-6; 10 positions match TRBD1. CDR1 and CDR2 from the germline V gene are KGHSH and LQKENI. J lost 10 bases, V lost 6 bases, and 6 bases had no gene match. This CDR3 comprises 14 residues.

Ten or more counts support this clonotype. The V and J genes are TRBV24-1 and TRBJ2-3; D not resolved. The V end was cut by 4 bases, the J end by 5 bases, with 9 bases between. Germline assignment: CDR1 KGHDR and CDR2 SFDVKD. The CDR3 spans 13 residues. The CDR3 loop is CATSDPDKDTQYF. DNA for the CDR3: TGTGCCACCAGTGACCCCGACAAAGATACGCAGTATTTT.

Comments on this clonotype: This likely comes from a read error, as the CDR3 has no conserved phenylalanine or tryptophan at its end. CDR3 bases: TGCAGCGTCCGGGACAGGGAGGAAAAACTGTTTCTT. This codes for CSVRDREEKLFL. This chain links TRBV20-1 with TRBJ1-4; TRBD1 aligns across 9 bases. This CDR3 has 12 residues. The germline V gene has CDR1 DFQATT and CDR2 SNEGSKA (reference sequence).

This clonotype was counted only a few times. This sequence joins TRBV10-3 and TRBJ2-3; D possibly matches TRBD1 or TRBD2 (6 bases each). The germline V and J ends were trimmed by 8 bases and 3 bases, with 15 bases remaining between them. Germline CDR1 reads ENHRY; CDR2 reads SYGVKD. The CDR3 is made up of 14 amino acids. In DNA form, the CDR3 reads TGTGCCATCCGAGGGGGGATGGGTACAGATACGCAGTATTTT. This translates into CAIRGGMGTDTQYF.

This clonotype was detected ten times or more. At one boundary the junction diverges from the germline segment, which might be a read error. This chain joins TRBV7-7 and TRBJ1-1; D is unresolved. CDR1 is SSHAT and CDR2 is FNYEAQ in the germline V gene (reference sequence). This CDR3 has 13 amino acids. In DNA, the CDR3 is TGTGCTAGCAGCCCCCAGCTGAACACTGAAGCTTTCTTT. Its protein is CASSPQLNTEAFF. Complete variable domain (other parts from reference TRBV7-7 and TRBJ1-1): GAGVSQSPRYKVTKRGQDVTLRCDPISSHATLYWYQQALGQGPEFLTYFNYEAQPDKSGLPSDRFSAERPEGSISTLTIQRTEQRDSAMYRCASSPQLNTEAFFGQGTRLTVV.

This clonotype occurred a few times. CDR3 region: CASIGVTNEKLFF. In nucleotides, the CDR3 is TGTGCCAGCATAGGGGTAACTAATGAAAAACTGTTTTTT. The chain joins TRBV28 to TRBJ1-4; D is possibly TRBD1 (5 bases). CDR1 and CDR2 from the germline V gene are MDHEN and SYDVKM. The V end lost 7 bases, the J end lost 1 base, and 7 bases lay between the germline ends. The CDR3 runs 13 residues.